The TCR beta chain described here comes from a study of blood T cell repertoires in COVID-19. At the level of the study: Spain, Italy and the United States supplied samples that represented acute and convalescent COVID-19. Nucleic acid was either cDNA or gDNA, and it came from T cells, B-cell-depleted T cells, or PBMCs.

As processed by the authors: Reference gene primer amplification gave nucleated cell count estimates. Only in-frame clones appear in the TCRdb table, and some are missing; sequencing was by immunoSEQ multiplex PCR. V, J and clone size reflect that table, while D and trimming were determined from the DNA. The table records under 400,000 clones, about nine tenths of them present only once. The Seattle patients, enrolled during active infection, were followed longitudinally. Germline V gene data show CDR1 as SGHNT and CDR2 as YYREEE (reference sequence). This CDR3 spans 12 amino acids. Trimming removed 0 bases from V and 4 bases from J, with 4 bases in between.

This TCR was recovered from a woman in her 30s with COVID-19, enrolled during active disease. The V gene is TRBV5-4, the J gene TRBJ1-2; D not resolved. Sequencing was performed on peripheral blood. CDR3 nucleotides: TGTGCCAGCAGCTTGGACGGCTATGGCTACACCTTC. Residues: CASSLDGYGYTF. The entire variable domain, with the rest obtained from reference TRBV5-4 and TRBJ1-2, is as follows: ETGVTQSPTHLIKTRGQQVTLRCSSQSGHNTVSWYQQALGQGPQFIFQYYREEENGRGNFPPRFSGLQFPNYSSELNVNALELDDSALYLCASSLDGYGYTFGSGTRLTVV.